A single T cell receptor (beta chain) is shown here with its context. The length of the CDR3 is 15 residues. Germline loops: CDR1 SGDLS, CDR2 YYNGEE. Trimming pared 0 bases from V and 8 bases from J, leaving 17 bases between. These data come from a study of T cell changes during pregnancy in multiple sclerosis. Here immunoSEQ multiplex PCR was the method, and the copy in TCRdb shows in-frame clones only, minus some. The sample comprises 90,000 to 120,000 clones, approximately 93% of which are singletons, and less than 4.5% rests with the top ten. The chain employs TRBV9 and TRBJ1-2; a weak D match, TRBD1 (5 bases). The sequence came from a female donor with multiple sclerosis, enrolled in a pregnancy study. The starting material was peripheral blood, obtained after pregnancy. The chain's CDR3 is CASSVGGSALGGYTF. The CDR3 nucleotides read TGTGCCAGCAGCGTAGGGGGCAGTGCGCTTGGAGGCTACACCTTC.